The T cell receptor (beta chain) under discussion was sequenced for a study of T cells in Graves' hyperthyroidism and ophthalmopathy. Notes on the study in general: A model using 13 V-J features told ophthalmopathy apart from stable hyperthyroidism. Clonotypes that were expanded in thyroid above 0.001 mostly appeared in blood too.

Recently diagnosed hyperthyroidism of less than 2 months' duration affected patients aged 18 to 65. Out of approximately 10 ml of fresh peripheral blood came the PBMCs. RNA transcripts yielded amplified TCR beta CDR3 regions. The TCR CDR3 was amplified in a first-round RT-PCR using the HTBI primer set. TCRdb re-called the multiplex PCR reads with MiXCR, one entry per CDR3 protein. The sample has about 200,000 distinct CDR3 sequences; about 17% are singletons. This clonotype was seen at least ten times. Its antigen is unknown. Deletions cut 1 base from V and 6 bases from J, with 3 bases between. Per the germline V gene, CDR1 is LGHDT and CDR2 is YNNKEL (reference sequence). This CDR3 has 11 residues.

This sequence joins TRBV3-1 and TRBJ2-5; D not certain. The sequenced sample was blood. The TCR originated in a middle-aged man with Graves' hyperthyroidism. The CDR3 loop is CASSQGQTQYF. Written as DNA, the CDR3 is TGTGCCAGCAGCCAAGGTCAGACCCAGTACTTC.